Reported below is one T cell receptor beta chain. This clonotype appeared many times. The antigen it binds to is not known. Base-call qualities are not available, and no considerably larger clone is one nucleotide away. This sample was included in a study of T cells in Graves' hyperthyroidism and ophthalmopathy (dated by TCRdb to between 2017 and 2020). Looking at the study overall: Peripheral blood samples were taken at the time of initial diagnosis, prior to any treatment. The paper reports TCR Vbeta CDR3 sequencing of approximately 140 peripheral blood samples: under 45 ophthalmopathy, fewer than 85 hyperthyroidism and 17 progressor patients. Following sampling, methimazole starting at 30 mg daily was given to hyperthyroidism patients, and high-dose intravenous methylprednisolone was given to ophthalmopathy patients. To identify TCR V-J signatures that set the groups apart, the researchers used a discovery cohort of about a hundred patients, made up of roughly 40 with Graves' ophthalmopathy and some 60 with stable Graves' hyperthyroidism. Prospective prediction of ophthalmopathy was tested in an independent validation cohort consisting of roughly 20 hyperthyroidism patients and approximately 16 patients who later progressed to ophthalmopathy. The approximately 100 discovery patients were randomly divided into training and test sets at a 7:3 ratio. In six Graves' hyperthyroidism patients, the study also compared T-cell repertoires from thyroid tissue with T-cell repertoires from blood.

Between the V and J ends, shortened by 8 bases and 7 bases respectively, the junction contains 21 bases. From the cysteine through the phenylalanine, the CDR3 covers 15 amino acids. The DNA shown is the 45-base CDR3, in frame from base 1. Per the germline V gene, SNHLY is the CDR1 and FYNNEI is the CDR2. Stable Graves' hyperthyroidism was defined as no progression to ophthalmopathy during 18 months of follow-up. Hyperthyroidism patients were aged 18 to 65 years and newly diagnosed, with disease duration of less than 2 months. The study excluded patients with uncontrolled infections, other autoimmune diseases, pregnancy or lactation. Diagnoses were established on the basis of clinical symptoms, serum thyroxine and TRAb, thyroid ultrasound, and orbital computed tomography. PBMCs were separated from 7.5 to 10 ml of fresh peripheral blood using Ficoll-Paque density gradient centrifugation. Total RNA was extracted using Trizol reagent, and RNA quality was assessed on an Agilent 2100 Bioanalyzer.

General findings and caveats noted by the study authors: Blood samples also contained most of the expanded thyroid clonotypes (frequency above 0.001), which suggests that blood repertoires may reflect thyroid immune responses. Ophthalmopathy was separated from stable hyperthyroidism by a 13 V-J signature model, with approximately 86% sensitivity and around 81% specificity obtained in cross-validation and 80%/75% obtained in testing. In validation, the model predicted progression to ophthalmopathy with just under 71% sensitivity and roughly 72% specificity, a median of roughly seven months before onset. Sample size was not statistically predetermined, and investigators were not blinded to group allocation.

The TCR beta CDR3 regions were amplified from the RNA transcripts. For the first round of RT-PCR on the TCR CDR3, the HTBI primer set was used together with the Qiagen OneStep RT-PCR kit. The libraries were constructed in a second round of multiplex PCR and then size-selected and purified. Libraries were sequenced paired-end with 100 bp reads on an Illumina HiSeq2000. On the study's bioinformatics: SOAPnuke was used to process the raw data, removing reads that contained adapters or uncalled bases, had a mean Phred below 15, or lacked an exact match to the constant primer or identifier. High-quality paired reads were merged using COPE v1.2.5, and each unique nucleotide sequence was defined as a clonotype. MiTCR v1.1 was used to align clonotypes to the IMGT TRBV, TRBD and TRBJ reference segments. Analysis was restricted to V-J combinations with a frequency above 0.0001, which covered roughly 99% of repertoires. The TCS score was defined as the ratio of F50 (clonal expansion) to E x V (chaos), calculated using BLOSUM62-based TCRdist between CDR3 peptides within each V-J. Welch's t-statistics and random forest reduced around 520 V-J features to 10 to 15, which were used in a naive Bayes classifier (R e1071). TCRdb reprocessed the public reads (quality trimming at Q25 with fastp, clone calling with MiXCR) and kept in-frame beta chains. When rows share a CDR3 protein, they turn into one entry using the most common DNA and genes. V and J calls and clone size were set by TCRdb, not the authors. The sample table shows some 500,000 distinct CDR3 sequences, and around 14% are seen once. The ten largest make up less than 20% of the sample.

The sequence joins TRBV2 to TRBJ2-1; no D segment can be confidently identified. This clonotype was obtained from a woman aged 18-29 years with Graves' hyperthyroidism. The material sequenced was blood. This receptor carries the CDR3 CASFGATFVDNEQFF. The base sequence is TGTGCCAGCTTTGGCGCCACTTTCGTAGATAATGAGCAGTTCTTC.